This T cell receptor beta chain was identified during a study of blood T cell repertoires in COVID-19. Study in general: Researchers got acute and convalescent COVID-19 samples from the United States, Italy and Spain. In each case, the material was cDNA or gDNA derived from T cells, B-cell-depleted T cells, or PBMCs.

Between the trimmed V and J ends, which lost 0 bases and 2 bases, there was a span of 7 bases. CDR3 length: 14 amino acids. Germline CDR1 reads MNHEY; CDR2 reads SVGAGI. Original methodology: Amplification with reference gene primers provided the estimates of nucleated cell counts. TCRdb keeps only in-frame clones here, not all; method: immunoSEQ multiplex PCR. D and trimming were read from the DNA, whereas the V and J calls and clone size are those reported in that table. The table shows a few hundred thousand clones, with roughly 80% occurring only once. Comments on this clone: Other DNA sequences within the sample encode an identical CDR3.

Sequences were obtained from peripheral blood. V and J are TRBV6-5 and TRBJ1-1; D gene ambiguous. This sequence was found in a human donor in a cohort sampled during active COVID-19. CDR3 sequence reads: CASSYSVRNTEAFF. In DNA form, the CDR3 reads TGTGCCAGCAGTTACTCGGTCAGAAACACTGAAGCTTTCTTT.